The T cell receptor (beta chain) under discussion was sequenced for a study of tumor-infiltrating lymphocytes in primary liver carcinoma. At the level of the study: All patients, whether men or women, fell within 30 to 69 years of age. Study-wide findings and caveats: The top-250-clone fraction was significantly higher in tumors than in blood (p = 0.039). The proportion of top clones found throughout all five tumor regions was only about 8-25%. Relative to tumor region pairs, the tumor-adjacent and tumor-blood pairs showed overlap that was lower.

TCR beta cDNA came from around 0.5 ug total RNA, primed with a constant-region primer. Modified slightly, ARM-PCR produced TCR beta libraries over three nested multiplex PCR rounds. TRBV1-TRBV30 forward primers paired with a C-beta reverse primer drove the first two PCR rounds, around 10 cycles each. A single record per CDR3 protein comes from TCRdb applying MiXCR to the multiplex PCR reads. The sample includes approximately 120,000 distinct CDR3 sequences, around 60% of them seen just once. This clonotype has ten or more counts. Antigen: not known. Taking about 17-32 mg of unsorted bulk tissue, the authors co-extracted RNA and DNA. From germline, CDR1 is SEHNR and CDR2 FQNEAQ (reference sequence). This CDR3 has 13 residues. With 7 bases removed from V and 1 base from J, the gap between germline ends came to 10 bases.

Specimen: liver tumor tissue from sampling region 3. Subset defined: tumor region T3, left-lateral pole. V and J are TRBV7-9 and TRBJ1-1; a possible D gene is TRBD1 (6 bases). This clonotype was sampled from an older woman with primary liver carcinoma and hepatitis B virus infection. The CDR3 is CASTIQGNTEAFF. As DNA, the CDR3 is TGTGCCAGCACCATACAGGGGAACACTGAAGCTTTCTTT.